These T cell receptor beta chains were read from a single sample in a study of blood T cell repertoires in COVID-19. Measured with immunoSEQ multiplex PCR; TCRdb has only the in-frame clones, and not every one. The sample consists of 120,000 to 150,000 clones, less than 90% of them appearing once. The sequenced material came from PBMCs or T cells enriched from blood (not recorded which). All receptors come from a woman aged 45-65 years who had been exposed to COVID-19. Each CDR3 is given with its conserved first and last residue. D genes are given only for firm matches. Clone size, where shown, is once, few, many, or a class for clones that have expanded.

v_gene: TRBV3-1/TRBV3-2
d_gene: .
j_gene: TRBJ1-2
abundance: once
len: 13
CDR3aa: CASSQEANYGYTF
CDR3nt: TGTGCCAGCAGCCAGGAGGCTAACTATGGCTACACCTTC

v_gene: TRBV3-1/TRBV3-2
d_gene: TRBD1
j_gene: TRBJ2-3
abundance: .
len: 16
CDR3aa: CASSLPGQGDTDTQYF
CDR3nt: TGTGCCAGCAGCCTGCCGGGACAGGGGGACACAGATACGCAGTATTTT

v_gene: TRBV20-1
d_gene: TRBD1
j_gene: TRBJ2-5
abundance: .
len: 11
CDR3aa: CSAGRGETQYF
CDR3nt: TGCAGTGCTGGCAGGGGGGAGACCCAGTACTTC

v_gene: TRBV30
d_gene: .
j_gene: TRBJ1-2
abundance: .
len: 12
CDR3aa: CAWSLDNYGYTF
CDR3nt: TGTGCCTGGAGCTTAGATAACTATGGCTACACCTTC

v_gene: TRBV29-1
d_gene: .
j_gene: TRBJ1-2
abundance: .
len: 9
CDR3aa: CSVAGGYTF
CDR3nt: TGCAGCGTTGCAGGAGGCTACACCTTC

v_gene: TRBV27
d_gene: .
j_gene: TRBJ2-5
abundance: .
len: 15
CDR3aa: CASSSLPTGQETQYF
CDR3nt: TGTGCCAGCAGTTCGCTGCCAACGGGCCAAGAGACCCAGTACTTC

v_gene: TRBV7-2
d_gene: .
j_gene: TRBJ2-2
abundance: few
len: 16
CDR3aa: CASSSRGAMVAGELFF
CDR3nt: TGTGCCAGCAGCTCCCGGGGGGCCATGGTGGCCGGGGAGCTGTTTTTT

v_gene: TRBV7-2
d_gene: .
j_gene: TRBJ1-1
abundance: .
len: 13
CDR3aa: CASSLGLGERASF
CDR3nt: TGTGCCAGCAGCTTAGGGTTAGGGGAAAGAGCTTCCTTT

v_gene: TRBV27
d_gene: .
j_gene: TRBJ1-2
abundance: .
len: 15
CDR3aa: CASSPRDRSNYGYTF
CDR3nt: TGTGCCAGCAGTCCCCGCGACAGATCTAACTATGGCTACACCTTC

v_gene: TRBV15
d_gene: TRBD1
j_gene: TRBJ1-2
abundance: .
len: 15
CDR3aa: CATSTAGTGISGYTF
CDR3nt: TGTGCCACCAGCACGGCCGGGACAGGGATAAGTGGCTACACCTTC

v_gene: TRBV7-8
d_gene: .
j_gene: TRBJ1-2
abundance: .
len: 14
CDR3aa: CASSRSGPAGGYTF
CDR3nt: TGTGCCAGCAGCCGCTCGGGCCCGGCGGGAGGCTACACCTTC

v_gene: TRBV30
d_gene: .
j_gene: TRBJ1-3
abundance: .
len: 15
CDR3aa: CAWSAQGNSGNTIYF
CDR3nt: TGTGCCTGGAGTGCGCAGGGTAACTCTGGAAACACCATATATTTT

v_gene: TRBV7-9
d_gene: .
j_gene: TRBJ1-4
abundance: .
len: 16
CDR3aa: CASSLGSSGRGEKLFF
CDR3nt: TGTGCCAGCAGCTTAGGCTCATCGGGGAGGGGTGAAAAACTGTTTTTT

v_gene: TRBV9
d_gene: TRBD2
j_gene: TRBJ2-3
abundance: .
len: 17
CDR3aa: CASSVGLAGGGADTQYF
CDR3nt: TGTGCCAGCAGCGTGGGCTTAGCGGGAGGGGGGGCAGATACGCAGTATTTT

v_gene: TRBV2
d_gene: .
j_gene: TRBJ2-7
abundance: once
len: 14
CDR3aa: CASTSDWGSYEQYF
CDR3nt: TGTGCCAGCACTTCGGACTGGGGCTCCTACGAGCAGTACTTC

v_gene: TRBV7-2
d_gene: TRBD2
j_gene: TRBJ2-5
abundance: .
len: 17
CDR3aa: CASSLMGLAGIQETQYF
CDR3nt: TGTGCCAGCAGCTTAATGGGACTAGCGGGGATACAAGAGACCCAGTACTTC

v_gene: TRBV15
d_gene: TRBD1
j_gene: TRBJ1-1
abundance: .
len: 14
CDR3aa: CATSRVRGLTEAFF
CDR3nt: TGTGCCACCAGCAGAGTCAGGGGGCTGACTGAAGCTTTCTTT

v_gene: TRBV6-5
d_gene: .
j_gene: TRBJ1-1
abundance: few
len: 12
CDR3aa: CASSSTGTEAFF
CDR3nt: TGTGCCAGCAGTTCGACAGGCACTGAAGCTTTCTTT

v_gene: TRBV4-1
d_gene: TRBD1
j_gene: TRBJ2-7
abundance: .
len: 14
CDR3aa: CASSPGGSSYEQYF
CDR3nt: TGCGCCAGCAGCCCAGGGGGAAGCTCCTACGAGCAGTACTTC

v_gene: TRBV4-2
d_gene: .
j_gene: TRBJ2-1
abundance: .
len: 15
CDR3aa: CASSQDLRGLNEQFF
CDR3nt: TGTGCCAGCAGCCAAGATCTAAGAGGGCTCAATGAGCAGTTCTTC

v_gene: TRBV7-9
d_gene: .
j_gene: TRBJ2-3
abundance: .
len: 11
CDR3aa: CASSLSVTQYF
CDR3nt: TGTGCCAGCAGCTTATCGGTTACGCAGTATTTT

v_gene: TRBV6-4
d_gene: TRBD2
j_gene: TRBJ2-1
abundance: once
len: 16
CDR3aa: CASSPLRGGFWNEQFF
CDR3nt: TGTGCCAGCAGTCCCCTGCGGGGGGGCTTTTGGAATGAGCAGTTCTTC

v_gene: TRBV6-1
d_gene: .
j_gene: TRBJ2-6
abundance: once
len: 13
CDR3aa: CASSSSGANVLTF
CDR3nt: TGTGCCAGCAGTTCGTCTGGGGCCAACGTCCTGACTTTC

v_gene: TRBV7-9
d_gene: TRBD1
j_gene: TRBJ2-2
abundance: once
len: 16
CDR3aa: CASSKDRGPNTGELFF
CDR3nt: TGTGCCAGCAGCAAGGACAGGGGACCGAACACCGGGGAGCTGTTTTTT

v_gene: TRBV18
d_gene: TRBD1
j_gene: TRBJ1-3
abundance: .
len: 15
CDR3aa: CASSPQGASGNTIYF
CDR3nt: TGTGCCAGCTCACCTCAGGGGGCCTCTGGAAACACCATATATTTT

v_gene: TRBV6-2/TRBV6-3
d_gene: .
j_gene: TRBJ1-1
abundance: .
len: 13
CDR3aa: CASSWEGNTEAFF
CDR3nt: TGTGCCAGCAGTTGGGAGGGGAACACTGAAGCTTTCTTT

v_gene: TRBV9
d_gene: .
j_gene: TRBJ2-7
abundance: .
len: 16
CDR3aa: CASSVGPDSSSYEQYF
CDR3nt: TGTGCCAGCAGCGTAGGTCCAGATAGCAGCTCCTACGAGCAGTACTTC

v_gene: TRBV18
d_gene: TRBD2
j_gene: TRBJ2-3
abundance: once
len: 18
CDR3aa: CASSPRLTSGSSTDTQYF
CDR3nt: TGTGCCAGCTCACCACGATTGACTAGCGGGTCTAGCACAGATACGCAGTATTTT

v_gene: TRBV18
d_gene: .
j_gene: TRBJ2-1
abundance: .
len: 12
CDR3aa: CASSPGGYEQFF
CDR3nt: TGTGCCAGCTCACCAGGGGGCTATGAGCAGTTCTTC

v_gene: TRBV4-1
d_gene: TRBD2
j_gene: TRBJ2-7
abundance: .
len: 14
CDR3aa: CASSLSGGPYEQYF
CDR3nt: TGCGCCAGCAGTCTTAGCGGGGGGCCATACGAGCAGTACTTC

v_gene: TRBV18
d_gene: TRBD1
j_gene: TRBJ2-2
abundance: few
len: 17
CDR3aa: CASSPRQGATGTGELFF
CDR3nt: TGTGCCAGCTCACCACGACAGGGGGCGACGGGCACCGGGGAGCTGTTTTTT

v_gene: TRBV12-3/TRBV12-4
d_gene: .
j_gene: TRBJ2-1
abundance: .
len: 12
CDR3aa: CASSLGGSLKFF
CDR3nt: TGTGCCAGCAGTTTGGGAGGTTCCCTTAAGTTCTTC

v_gene: TRBV2
d_gene: .
j_gene: TRBJ2-3
abundance: .
len: 16
CDR3aa: CASAGALGFGTDTQYF
CDR3nt: TGTGCCAGCGCGGGGGCGTTGGGTTTCGGCACAGATACGCAGTATTTT

v_gene: TRBV5-1
d_gene: .
j_gene: TRBJ2-2
abundance: .
len: 16
CDR3aa: CASSLRAGGTTGELFF
CDR3nt: TGCGCCAGCAGCTTGAGGGCAGGGGGGACCACCGGGGAGCTGTTTTTT

v_gene: TRBV7-2
d_gene: TRBD1
j_gene: TRBJ2-4
abundance: .
len: 18
CDR3aa: CASSLSGGTGGAKNIQYF
CDR3nt: TGTGCCAGCAGCCTAAGTGGGGGGACAGGGGGAGCCAAAAACATTCAGTACTTC

v_gene: TRBV19
d_gene: .
j_gene: TRBJ1-2
abundance: .
len: 14
CDR3aa: CASSTTAGNYGYTF
CDR3nt: TGTGCCAGTAGTACCACGGCGGGTAACTATGGCTACACCTTC

v_gene: TRBV5-4
d_gene: .
j_gene: TRBJ2-1
abundance: .
len: 16
CDR3aa: CASSPGGGGRDNEQFF
CDR3nt: TGTGCCAGCTCGCCGGGCGGGGGCGGGAGAGACAATGAGCAGTTCTTC

v_gene: TRBV7-2
d_gene: .
j_gene: TRBJ1-2
abundance: .
len: 13
CDR3aa: CASRPPPGYGYTF
CDR3nt: TGTGCCAGCAGGCCCCCCCCAGGGTATGGCTACACCTTC

v_gene: TRBV5-1
d_gene: .
j_gene: TRBJ1-6
abundance: .
len: 13
CDR3aa: CASRGGGQSPLHF
CDR3nt: TGCGCCAGCAGGGGAGGGGGTCAATCACCCCTCCACTTT

v_gene: TRBV7-2
d_gene: TRBD1
j_gene: TRBJ2-5
abundance: once
len: 15
CDR3aa: CASSFGQGLKETQYF
CDR3nt: TGTGCCAGCAGCTTCGGACAGGGCCTCAAGGAGACCCAGTACTTC

v_gene: TRBV7-2
d_gene: TRBD1
j_gene: TRBJ2-7
abundance: .
len: 13
CDR3aa: CASSTGQGYEQYF
CDR3nt: TGTGCCAGCAGCACCGGACAGGGCTACGAGCAGTACTTC

v_gene: TRBV27
d_gene: TRBD1
j_gene: TRBJ1-5
abundance: .
len: 15
CDR3aa: CASSAGTGGSQPQHF
CDR3nt: TGTGCCAGCAGTGCCGGGACAGGGGGCAGTCAGCCCCAGCATTTT

v_gene: TRBV14
d_gene: TRBD2
j_gene: TRBJ2-4
abundance: .
len: 17
CDR3aa: CASSPGLAGVAKNIQYF
CDR3nt: TGTGCCAGCAGCCCGGGACTAGCGGGGGTAGCCAAAAACATTCAGTACTTC

v_gene: TRBV7-9
d_gene: TRBD1
j_gene: TRBJ2-5
abundance: .
len: 15
CDR3aa: CASSSRQGRQETQYF
CDR3nt: TGTGCCAGCAGCAGCCGACAGGGGAGGCAAGAGACCCAGTACTTC

v_gene: TRBV6-1
d_gene: TRBD1
j_gene: TRBJ2-5
abundance: .
len: 15
CDR3aa: CASSEVAGGMQTQYF
CDR3nt: TGTGCCAGCAGTGAGGTGGCAGGGGGCATGCAGACCCAGTACTTC

v_gene: TRBV12-5
d_gene: .
j_gene: TRBJ2-2
abundance: .
len: 13
CDR3aa: CASGPAYTGELFF
CDR3nt: TGTGCTAGTGGTCCCGCGTACACCGGGGAGCTGTTTTTT

v_gene: TRBV19
d_gene: TRBD2
j_gene: TRBJ2-3
abundance: .
len: 19
CDR3aa: CATAVGVAGGHRRTDTQYF
CDR3nt: TGTGCCACCGCCGTGGGGGTAGCGGGGGGACACAGGAGGACAGATACGCAGTATTTT

v_gene: TRBV6-5
d_gene: .
j_gene: TRBJ1-3
abundance: .
len: 15
CDR3aa: CASGQTASSGNTIYF
CDR3nt: TGTGCCAGCGGGCAGACGGCGAGCTCTGGAAACACCATATATTTT

v_gene: TRBV5-4
d_gene: .
j_gene: TRBJ2-2
abundance: .
len: 15
CDR3aa: CASSFRGAVAGELFF
CDR3nt: TGTGCCAGCAGCTTTCGGGGGGCGGTAGCCGGGGAGCTGTTTTTT

v_gene: TRBV18
d_gene: TRBD1
j_gene: TRBJ2-7
abundance: .
len: 15
CDR3aa: CASSPNPGQDYEQYF
CDR3nt: TGTGCCAGCTCACCGAATCCGGGACAGGACTACGAGCAGTACTTC

v_gene: TRBV6-5
d_gene: .
j_gene: TRBJ1-4
abundance: .
len: 14
CDR3aa: CASSRTRYNEKLFF
CDR3nt: TGTGCCAGCAGCCGCACGCGCTATAATGAAAAACTGTTTTTT

v_gene: TRBV7-8
d_gene: TRBD1
j_gene: TRBJ2-5
abundance: .
len: 15
CDR3aa: CASSPRGQGAETQYF
CDR3nt: TGTGCCAGCAGCCCCCGGGGACAGGGGGCTGAGACCCAGTACTTC

v_gene: TRBV5-1
d_gene: TRBD2
j_gene: TRBJ2-5
abundance: .
len: 16
CDR3aa: CASSASSGGADETQYF
CDR3nt: TGCGCCAGCAGCGCGTCTAGCGGGGGGGCCGATGAGACCCAGTACTTC

v_gene: TRBV7-2
d_gene: .
j_gene: TRBJ2-1
abundance: .
len: 15
CDR3aa: CASSPRQGEYNEQFF
CDR3nt: TGTGCCAGCAGCCCCCGGCAGGGCGAGTACAATGAGCAGTTCTTC

v_gene: TRBV9
d_gene: .
j_gene: TRBJ2-3
abundance: .
len: 15
CDR3aa: CASSVGLGSGDTQYF
CDR3nt: TGTGCCAGCAGCGTAGGGCTTGGGTCGGGAGATACGCAGTATTTT

v_gene: TRBV5-4
d_gene: .
j_gene: TRBJ2-2
abundance: .
len: 16
CDR3aa: CASSPLGALSTGELFF
CDR3nt: TGTGCCAGCAGCCCCCTGGGGGCGCTGAGCACCGGGGAGCTGTTTTTT